These T cell receptor beta chains were read from a single sample in a study of post-analysis software for immune sequencing data. TCRdb fed the PCR reads into MiXCR, producing one record per CDR3 protein. The table shows about 400,000 distinct CDR3 sequences, with around 37% occurring only once. The sequenced sample consisted of blood. Receptors were obtained from a girl between 5 and 17 years old with multiple sclerosis. CDR3s include the opening cysteine and the closing phenylalanine or tryptophan. The order of the fields is V gene, J gene, D gene, clone size, CDR3 DNA, CDR3 protein. A D gene is named only where the DNA matches it firmly. Clone size is not always given. Where it is, it says once, few, many or a class for expanded clones.

TRBV29-1	TRBJ2-1	.	few	TGCAGCGTTGAAGATTCCGAGACTCCGGGTTATCTCAATGAGCAGTTCTTC	CSVEDSETPGYLNEQFF
TRBV10-3	TRBJ2-4	.	few	TGTGCCACTCTCTTTGGAGCCAAAAACATTCAGTACTTC	CATLFGAKNIQYF
TRBV6-5	TRBJ2-5	.	.	TGTGCCAGCAGCACTGGACAGAGGCAGACCCAGTACTTC	CASSTGQRQTQYF
TRBV29-1	TRBJ2-5	TRBD2	.	TGCAGCGCCCGCGTGGGGGGGGAGACCCAGTACTTC	CSARVGGETQYF
TRBV7-9	TRBJ1-1	TRBD1	.	TGTGCCAGCAGGAACGGACAGGGGTTGAACACTGAAGCTTTCTTT	CASRNGQGLNTEAFF
TRBV24-1	TRBJ2-5	.	.	TGTGCCACCAGTGATTACAGGAATCCATCGCAGTACTTC	CATSDYRNPSQYF
TRBV12-3/TRBV12-4	TRBJ1-2	.	many	TGTGCCAGCAGTCGCCTCGGGGATTTTGGCTACACCTTC	CASSRLGDFGYTF
TRBV6-5	TRBJ2-7	.	few	TGTGCCAGCAGTCAGACAGTGCCCACCTACGAGCAGTACTTC	CASSQTVPTYEQYF
TRBV29-1	TRBJ1-2	.	.	TGCAGCGTTGATGGTCATGCAGGGGCTAACTATGGCTACACCTTC	CSVDGHAGANYGYTF
TRBV7-9	TRBJ2-7	.	.	TGTGCCAGCAGCCCACCGGGATATGTCTACGAGCAGTACTTC	CASSPPGYVYEQYF
TRBV12-3/TRBV12-4	TRBJ1-1	.	.	TGTGCCAGCAGTGTCCGGGCCAACACTGAAGCTTTCTTT	CASSVRANTEAFF
TRBV20-1	TRBJ2-5	.	.	TGCAGTACTAGAACAGGGGGGGGAGAGACCCAGTACTTC	CSTRTGGGETQYF
TRBV10-3	TRBJ2-3	.	.	TGTGCCATCAGTGAGTCGTCGGATACGCAGTATTTT	CAISESSDTQYF
TRBV6-2/TRBV6-3	TRBJ2-7	.	many	TGTGCCAGCAGTTACTGGGACGGAGCCTACGAGCAGTACTTC	CASSYWDGAYEQYF
TRBV5-1	TRBJ2-4	TRBD1	.	TGCGCCAGCAGCCCGGACAGGACCTGGCCCGGCGACATTCAGTACTTC	CASSPDRTWPGDIQYF
TRBV5-1	TRBJ2-1	TRBD1	.	TGCGCCAGCAGCTCACAGGGGGGATTGTACAATGAGCAGTTCTTC	CASSSQGGLYNEQFF
TRBV12-3/TRBV12-4	TRBJ2-3	TRBD1	.	TGTGCCAGCAGCCTGGGACAGGGTCTCACAGATACGCAGTATTTT	CASSLGQGLTDTQYF
TRBV7-2	TRBJ2-1	.	.	TGTGCCAGCAGCTTAGGTCTTGGTCCTAGCATCGATGAGCAGTTCTTC	CASSLGLGPSIDEQFF
TRBV12-3/TRBV12-4	TRBJ2-5	TRBD2	once	TGTGCCAGCAGTTTAGGAACTAGCGGGGGCCTAAGGGGGGAGACCCAGTACTTC	CASSLGTSGGLRGETQYF
TRBV4-2	TRBJ2-1	TRBD2	few	TGTGCCAGCAGCAAAGATCTCCCACTAGCGAGGAATGAGCAGTTCTTC	CASSKDLPLARNEQFF
TRBV20-1	TRBJ2-7	.	.	TGCAGTGCTAGTAGGGCCGCTAATCTCTACGAGCAGTACTTC	CSASRAANLYEQYF
TRBV5-1	TRBJ2-1	TRBD1	.	TGCGCCAGCAGCTTAGGGGACAGGGCCGGCAATGAGCAGTTCTTC	CASSLGDRAGNEQFF
TRBV20-1	TRBJ2-7	.	few	TGCAGTGCTAGAGGGCCCGGGATCATCTACGAGCAGTACTTC	CSARGPGIIYEQYF
TRBV4-1	TRBJ1-4	.	few	TGCGCCAGCAGCCAAGACAGGGTGGGGGAAAAACTGTTTTTT	CASSQDRVGEKLFF
TRBV9	TRBJ2-1	.	.	TGTGCCAGCAGCCCCTACCGGGACTCCCATGAGCAGTTCTTC	CASSPYRDSHEQFF
TRBV6-5	TRBJ1-1	TRBD1	few	TGTGCCAGCAGGGCGGGGACAGGGGGGGACACTGAAGCTTTCTTT	CASRAGTGGDTEAFF
TRBV7-9	TRBJ1-1	TRBD1	few	TGTGCCAGCAGCTTCGACAGGGGAGCTGAAGCTTTCTTT	CASSFDRGAEAFF
TRBV7-2	TRBJ2-3	.	.	TGTGCCAGCAGCTTAGTGGGGGCCCGGGCAGATACGCAGTATTTT	CASSLVGARADTQYF
TRBV5-1	TRBJ1-1	TRBD1	.	TGCGCCAGCAGAATAGACAGGGGAAGAAACCTGAACACTGAAGCTTTCTTT	CASRIDRGRNLNTEAFF
TRBV3-1	TRBJ1-2	TRBD1	.	TGTGCCAGCAGCCTCGGACAGGCGAATAACTATGGCTACACCTTC	CASSLGQANNYGYTF
TRBV5-1	TRBJ2-2	TRBD1	few	TGCGCCAGCAGCTTGGCCCCCCAGGGGGCGGGTTCCGGGGAGCTGTTTTTT	CASSLAPQGAGSGELFF
TRBV2	TRBJ1-2	TRBD1	.	TGTGCCAGCAGTGAAGTAGTCAGGGGGGGCTACACCTTC	CASSEVVRGGYTF
TRBV5-1	TRBJ2-1	.	.	TGCGCCAGCAGCGACAGTGATTACAATGAGCAGTTCTTC	CASSDSDYNEQFF
TRBV4-1	TRBJ1-1	.	.	TGCGCCAGCAGCCCTATTCTGAAAGAAGCTGAAGCTTTCTTT	CASSPILKEAEAFF
TRBV7-6	TRBJ1-4	.	.	TGTGCCAGCAGCCCGCAGGGCCAGGGGAATGACGAAAAACTGTTTTTT	CASSPQGQGNDEKLFF
TRBV28	TRBJ2-4	.	.	TGTGCCAGCAGTTCCGGGACTGACTCGGAGTACTTC	CASSSGTDSEYF
TRBV6-1	TRBJ2-1	TRBD2	few	TGTGCCAGCAGTGAAGGGCTAGCGGGGGTCTATGAGCAGTTCTTC	CASSEGLAGVYEQFF
TRBV4-1	TRBJ2-5	.	.	TGCGCCAGCAGCCAGAAGGGACGCGGGGAGCAGTACTTC	CASSQKGRGEQYF
TRBV20-1	TRBJ1-4	.	few	TGCAGTGCCGCCTCAGGGGAACCTAATGAAAAACTGTTTTTT	CSAASGEPNEKLFF
TRBV7-2	TRBJ2-3	.	many	TGTGCCAGCAGCTTATTCGCAGATACGCAGTATTTT	CASSLFADTQYF
TRBV6-6	TRBJ2-5	.	.	TGTGCCAGCAGCATAAAGGGCACAGGGTTGGAGGAGACCCAGTACTTC	CASSIKGTGLEETQYF
TRBV6-5	TRBJ2-3	.	.	TGTGCCAGCAGTTACTCGAGTAGCGGAGTTACAGATACGCAGTATTTT	CASSYSSSGVTDTQYF
TRBV4-2	TRBJ2-1	TRBD2	.	TGTGCCAGCAGCCAGAAAGCGGGGGATAGGGATGAGCAGTTCTTC	CASSQKAGDRDEQFF
TRBV4-2	TRBJ2-1	.	few	TGTGCCAGCAGCCAAGACTTGGAGGGGTTCGGGAGTAATGAGCAGTTCTTC	CASSQDLEGFGSNEQFF
TRBV7-2	TRBJ2-3	TRBD2	.	TGTGCCAGCAGCTGGGTAGCGGGCTATAGCACAGATACGCAGTATTTT	CASSWVAGYSTDTQYF
TRBV3-1	TRBJ2-7	.	.	TGTGCCAGCAGCCAAGAACACAGTAGGGCGGACGAGCAGTACTTC	CASSQEHSRADEQYF
TRBV24-1	TRBJ2-1	.	few	TGTGCCACCAGCCCTGGGGGGAGCTCCTACAATGAGCAGTTCTTC	CATSPGGSSYNEQFF
TRBV5-5	TRBJ2-1	.	.	TGTGCCAGCAGCTTGGACGACCTGAGCTCCTACAATGAGCAGTTCTTC	CASSLDDLSSYNEQFF
TRBV4-1	TRBJ2-2	.	few	TGCGCCAGCAGCCAAGTTGGGAACACCGGGGAGCTGTTTTTT	CASSQVGNTGELFF
TRBV20-1	TRBJ2-7	TRBD1	few	TGCAGTGCTAGATCACGGACAGGGATTTACGAGCAGTACTTC	CSARSRTGIYEQYF
TRBV29-1	TRBJ1-2	TRBD1	.	TGCAGCGTTGATGAGGACAGGGAGTCAAGGAACTATGGCTACACCTTC	CSVDEDRESRNYGYTF